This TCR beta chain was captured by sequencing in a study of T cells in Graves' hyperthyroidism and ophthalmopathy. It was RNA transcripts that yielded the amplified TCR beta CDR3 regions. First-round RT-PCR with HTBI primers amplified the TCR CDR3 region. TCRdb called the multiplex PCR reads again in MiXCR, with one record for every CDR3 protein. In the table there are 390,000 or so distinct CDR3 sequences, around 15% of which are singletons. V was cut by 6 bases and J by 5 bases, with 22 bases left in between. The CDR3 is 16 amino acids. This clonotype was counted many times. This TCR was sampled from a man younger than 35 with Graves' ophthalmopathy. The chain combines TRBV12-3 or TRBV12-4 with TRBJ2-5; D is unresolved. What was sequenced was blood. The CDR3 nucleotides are TGTGCCAGCAGGCCACGCTCCTACAGTGGAAGGGAGACCCAGTACTTC. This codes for CASRPRSYSGRETQYF.